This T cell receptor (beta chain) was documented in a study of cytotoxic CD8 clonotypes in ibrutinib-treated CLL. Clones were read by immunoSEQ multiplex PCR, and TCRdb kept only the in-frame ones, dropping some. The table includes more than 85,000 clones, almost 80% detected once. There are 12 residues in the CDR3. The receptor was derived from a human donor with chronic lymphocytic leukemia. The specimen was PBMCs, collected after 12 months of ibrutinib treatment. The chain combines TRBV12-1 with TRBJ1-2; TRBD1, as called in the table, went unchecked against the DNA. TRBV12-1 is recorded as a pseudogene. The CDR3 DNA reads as TGTGCCAGCAGCCTCCGACAGGGATGCTACACCTTC. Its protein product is CASSLRQGCYTF.